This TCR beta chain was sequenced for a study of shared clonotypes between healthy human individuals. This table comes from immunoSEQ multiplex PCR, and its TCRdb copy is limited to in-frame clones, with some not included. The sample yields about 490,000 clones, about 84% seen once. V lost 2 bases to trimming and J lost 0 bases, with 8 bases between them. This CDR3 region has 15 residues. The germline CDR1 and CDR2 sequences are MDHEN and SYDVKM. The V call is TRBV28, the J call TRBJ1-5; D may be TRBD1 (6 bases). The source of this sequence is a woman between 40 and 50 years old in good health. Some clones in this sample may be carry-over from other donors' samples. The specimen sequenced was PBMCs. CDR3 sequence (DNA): TGTGCCAGCAGTTTACCGGGACATAGCAATCAGCCCCAGCATTTT. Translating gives CASSLPGHSNQPQHF.